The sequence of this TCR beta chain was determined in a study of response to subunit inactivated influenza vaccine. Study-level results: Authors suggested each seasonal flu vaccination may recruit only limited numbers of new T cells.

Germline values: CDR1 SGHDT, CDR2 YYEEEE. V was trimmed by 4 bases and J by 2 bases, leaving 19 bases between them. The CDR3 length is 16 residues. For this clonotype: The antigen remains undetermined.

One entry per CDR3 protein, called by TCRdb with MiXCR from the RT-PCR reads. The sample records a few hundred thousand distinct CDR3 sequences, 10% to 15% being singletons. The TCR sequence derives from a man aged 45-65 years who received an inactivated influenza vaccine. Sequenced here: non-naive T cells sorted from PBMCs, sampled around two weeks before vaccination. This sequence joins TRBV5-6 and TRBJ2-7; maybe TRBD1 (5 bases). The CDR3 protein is CASSPNTQGVPYEQYF. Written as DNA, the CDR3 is TGTGCCAGCAGCCCAAACACCCAAGGGGTTCCCTACGAGCAGTACTTC.